This TCR beta chain comes out of a study of blood T cell repertoires in COVID-19. Authors' processing steps: Amplification of reference gene primers provided the estimated nucleated cell counts. TCRdb's copy holds only in-frame clones and misses some; the assay was immunoSEQ multiplex PCR. V, J and clone size were drawn from that table, and D and trimming were deduced from the DNA. Seen here are a few hundred thousand clones, around 87% observed once, and the top ten hold approximately 1.9%. Germline V gives CDR1 SGHNT, CDR2 YYREEE (reference sequence). This CDR3 comprises 16 residues. Trimming at V came to 3 bases and at J to 0 bases, leaving 6 bases not matched to a gene.

Material: PBMCs or T cells enriched from blood (not recorded which). This TCR derives from a middle-aged man in a cohort exposed to, infected with or recovered from COVID-19 (not recorded which). This chain connects TRBV5-4 to TRBJ2-3; 8 bases line up with TRBD2. The CDR3 region has the DNA TGTGCCAGCAGCTCAGGACTAGCACGCAGCACAGATACGCAGTATTTT. It codes for CASSSGLARSTDTQYF.